Listed below are T cell receptor beta chains from one sample, sequenced in a study of identifying expanded T cells in peripheral blood. Here immunoSEQ multiplex PCR was the method, and the copy in TCRdb shows in-frame clones only, minus some. The sample consists of about 130,000 clones, 75% to 90% of them appearing once. Sequencing was done on a sample of blood. The receptor set was obtained from a person between 18 and 69 years old in good health. The CDR3 runs from the conserved cysteine through the conserved F or W. Fields, in order: J gene, V gene, CDR3 protein.

J: TRBJ2-3; V: TRBV23-1; CDR3: CASSHSPGTADSTDTQYF
J: TRBJ2-7; V: TRBV4-2; CDR3: CASSQEVTLRYEQYF
J: TRBJ1-1; V: TRBV5-1; CDR3: CASSFTGTGWNEAFF
J: TRBJ2-5; V: TRBV25-1; CDR3: CASSEFGWHQETQYF
J: TRBJ2-7; V: TRBV2; CDR3: CASSLRLPYEQYF
J: TRBJ1-2; V: TRBV4-1; CDR3: CASSQEWGSYGYTF
J: TRBJ1-5; V: TRBV10-1; CDR3: CASSDILLGDWSNQPQHF
J: TRBJ2-2; V: TRBV30; CDR3: CACTVSRTSGGAGTGELFF
J: TRBJ1-1; V: TRBV18; CDR3: CASSPDTEAFF
J: TRBJ1-5; V: TRBV19; CDR3: CASSKDREQPQHF
J: TRBJ2-2; V: TRBV5-1; CDR3: CASSLTYRGPNTGELFF
J: TRBJ2-3; V: TRBV11-2; CDR3: CASSLNADTQYF
J: TRBJ2-7; V: TRBV19; CDR3: CASTSGFGEQYF
J: TRBJ1-3; V: TRBV9; CDR3: CASSSSPSGPGNTIYF
J: TRBJ2-1; V: TRBV2; CDR3: CASSDETRGANEQFF
J: TRBJ1-2; V: TRBV6-6; CDR3: CASATGGTNYGYTF
J: TRBJ2-5; V: TRBV12-5; CDR3: CASGLGGLGTAQETQYF
J: TRBJ1-1; V: TRBV6-4; CDR3: CASSVSAANTEAFF
J: TRBJ1-6; V: TRBV25-1; CDR3: CASSDPARANAPLHF
J: TRBJ2-1; V: TRBV5-1; CDR3: CASSNGGGNYNEQFF
J: TRBJ1-5; V: TRBV30; CDR3: CAWGTGNQPQHF
J: TRBJ1-1; V: TRBV6-6; CDR3: CASSFRQGGTEAFF
J: TRBJ2-2; V: TRBV29-1; CDR3: CSVEGGWGALGTGELFF
J: TRBJ1-2; V: TRBV11-1; CDR3: CASSSGPFYGYTF
J: TRBJ1-2; V: TRBV5-1; CDR3: CASSPSSDYGYTF
J: TRBJ2-1; V: TRBV15; CDR3: CATSRDLAGGNEQFF
J: TRBJ1-1; V: TRBV7-9; CDR3: CASSLILSTGLNTEAFF
J: TRBJ2-3; V: TRBV9; CDR3: CASSVRGRDTDTQYF
J: TRBJ2-3; V: TRBV19; CDR3: CASSIYPLSPGLGTDTQYF
J: TRBJ2-7; V: TRBV20-1; CDR3: CSARPVNEQYF
J: TRBJ1-3; V: TRBV6-5; CDR3: CASSSLGQGTGNTIYF
J: TRBJ2-7; V: TRBV7-9; CDR3: CASSTEGLHSYEQYF
J: TRBJ1-2; V: TRBV5-4; CDR3: CASSLGQGAYGYTF
J: TRBJ1-2; V: TRBV2; CDR3: CASSEDKSMGGYTF
J: TRBJ2-5; V: TRBV20-1; CDR3: CSAPDLLSQYF
J: -; V: TRBV7-3; CDR3: CASSLGPTLEQYF
J: TRBJ1-1; V: TRBV5-1; CDR3: CASSLQRPNTEAFF
J: TRBJ2-4; V: TRBV30; CDR3: CAWSVLGGLAKNIQYF
J: TRBJ1-4; V: TRBV6-1; CDR3: CASSEISARTNEKLFF
J: TRBJ1-6; V: TRBV30; CDR3: CAWNPTGTGISPLHF